Listed below are T cell receptor beta chains from one sample, sequenced in a study of beta chain features in type 1 diabetes. The assay was immunoSEQ multiplex PCR, and TCRdb's table has in-frame clones only and misses some. The sample has a few hundred thousand clones, 13% seen once; the top ten hold roughly 0.015%. The sequenced material came from naive CD4+ T cells from blood. These receptors originate from a woman under 30 with type 1 diabetes. The CDR3 runs from the conserved cysteine through the conserved F or W. The D gene is left open where the match is weak. Part of the rows lack a size; the others show once, few, many or a class for expanded clones.

clone_size j_call d_call v_call cdr3_aa cdr3_nt
- TRBJ2-5 TRBD1 TRBV28 CASTTQGRETQYF TGTGCCAGCACCACACAGGGGAGAGAGACCCAGTACTTC
few TRBJ2-1 - TRBV6-1 CASNRDWTYNEQFF TGTGCCAGCAATCGGGACTGGACCTACAATGAGCAGTTCTTC
- TRBJ1-1 - TRBV18 CASSPAQGTEAFF TGTGCCAGCTCACCCGCACAGGGAACTGAAGCTTTCTTT
- TRBJ2-5 TRBD1 TRBV5-1 CASSARDRETQYF TGCGCCAGCAGCGCTCGGGACAGGGAGACCCAGTACTTC
- TRBJ1-1 - TRBV7-9 CASSLQGNTEAFF TGTGCCAGCAGCCTACAGGGGAACACTGAAGCTTTCTTT
- TRBJ1-1 - TRBV6-5 CASSRRSGGGEAFF TGTGCCAGCAGTCGCCGTTCGGGCGGGGGTGAAGCTTTCTTT
- TRBJ2-1 - TRBV5-1 CASSLEAQGNEQFF TGCGCCAGCAGCTTGGAGGCCCAGGGGAATGAGCAGTTCTTC
- TRBJ1-1 - TRBV5-1 CASKSTNTEAFF TGCGCCAGCAAGAGTACGAACACTGAAGCTTTCTTT
- TRBJ1-5 TRBD1 TRBV29-1 CSAKGQGGNQPQHF TGCAGCGCTAAGGGACAGGGAGGCAATCAGCCCCAGCATTTT
few TRBJ2-7 TRBD1 TRBV25-1 CASRGTGPFSEQYF TGTGCCAGCAGGGGGACAGGGCCATTCAGCGAGCAGTACTTC
- TRBJ1-2 TRBD1 TRBV11-2 CASSAGTGVGYTF TGTGCCAGCAGCGCGGGGACAGGGGTTGGCTACACCTTC
few TRBJ1-2 - TRBV14 CASSQKNRNYGYTF TGTGCCAGCAGCCAAAAGAACAGGAACTATGGCTACACCTTC
- TRBJ2-1 TRBD2 TRBV7-9 CASSRLAGGPGDEQFF TGTGCCAGCAGCCGACTAGCGGGAGGGCCAGGGGATGAGCAGTTCTTC
- TRBJ1-5 - TRBV28 CAVPGGTNSNQPQHF TGTGCCGTCCCTGGCGGAACAAATAGCAATCAGCCCCAGCATTTT
few TRBJ2-2 - TRBV7-9 CASVGQTNTGELFF TGTGCCAGCGTCGGACAGACCAACACCGGGGAGCTGTTTTTT
- TRBJ1-1 TRBD1 TRBV25-1 CASTGAGGNTEAFF TGTGCCAGTACTGGCGCAGGGGGGAACACTGAAGCTTTCTTT
few TRBJ2-1 - TRBV4-1 CASSQDGGNEQFF TGCGCCAGCAGCCAAGATGGGGGGAATGAGCAGTTCTTC
few TRBJ2-5 - TRBV29-1 CSVEGQQETQYF TGCAGCGTTGAGGGACAACAAGAGACCCAGTACTTC
few TRBJ1-5 - TRBV7-8 CASSLEIGQPQHF TGTGCCAGCAGCTTAGAGATCGGTCAGCCCCAGCATTTT
few TRBJ1-1 - TRBV29-1 CSVESTGLNTEAFF TGCAGCGTTGAAAGTACAGGGTTAAACACTGAAGCTTTCTTT
few TRBJ1-2 - TRBV7-9 CASSSRGFGGYTF TGTGCCAGCAGCTCAAGAGGCTTCGGGGGCTACACCTTC
few TRBJ1-4 - TRBV7-9 CASSPRKGANEKLFF TGTGCCAGCAGCCCGAGGAAAGGAGCTAATGAAAAACTGTTTTTT
few TRBJ2-1 TRBD2 TRBV7-2 CASSLTLGGMNEQFF TGTGCCAGCAGCCTCACTCTCGGGGGGATGAATGAGCAGTTCTTC